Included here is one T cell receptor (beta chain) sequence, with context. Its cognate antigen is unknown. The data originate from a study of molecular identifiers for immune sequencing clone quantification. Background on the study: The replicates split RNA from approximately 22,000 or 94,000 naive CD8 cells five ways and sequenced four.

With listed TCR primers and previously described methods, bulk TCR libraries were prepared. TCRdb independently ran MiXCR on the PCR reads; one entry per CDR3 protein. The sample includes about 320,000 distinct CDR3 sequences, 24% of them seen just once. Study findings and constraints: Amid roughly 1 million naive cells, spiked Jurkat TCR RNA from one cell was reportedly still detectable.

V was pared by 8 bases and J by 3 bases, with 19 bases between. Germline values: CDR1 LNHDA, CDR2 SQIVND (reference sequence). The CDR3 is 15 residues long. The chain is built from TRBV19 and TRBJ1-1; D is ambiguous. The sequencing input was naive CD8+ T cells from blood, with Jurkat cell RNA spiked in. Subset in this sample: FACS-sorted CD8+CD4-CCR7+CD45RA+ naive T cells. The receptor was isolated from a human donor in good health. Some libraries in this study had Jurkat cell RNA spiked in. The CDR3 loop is CASFNAQWAYTEAFF. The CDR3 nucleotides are TGTGCCAGTTTCAACGCGCAGTGGGCATACACTGAAGCTTTCTTT. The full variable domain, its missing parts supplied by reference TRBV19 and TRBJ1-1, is DGGITQSPKYLFRKEGQNVTLSCEQNLNHDAMYWYRQDPGQGLRLIYYSQIVNDFQKGDIAEGYSVSREKKESFPLTVTSAQKNPTAFYLCASFNAQWAYTEAFFGQGTRLTVV.